This T cell receptor beta chain was observed in a study of CD8 T cells in ankylosing spondylitis. Study-level results: A TCR beta motif of 8 or 9 highly homologous variants appeared characteristic of ankylosing spondylitis blood. There were earlier reports of some motif variants in reactive arthritis synovial fluid and blood.

Germline V gene sequence: CDR1 DFQATT, CDR2 SNEGSKA (reference sequence). This CDR3 has 14 amino acids. The V gene lost 0 bases and the J gene lost 5 bases, with 13 bases spanning the gap. TCRdb analysed the 5' RACE reads with MiXCR anew, one entry per CDR3 protein. The table records 250,000 or so distinct CDR3 sequences, about 24% of them present only once. This clonotype has ten or more counts. What it binds is not known. V and J are TRBV20-1 and TRBJ1-1; D ambiguous. The sequence came from a male donor with ankylosing spondylitis or in good health (not recorded which). Sequenced material: blood, either unsorted or a sorted T cell fraction (not recorded which). The CDR3 DNA follows: TGCAGTGCTAGAGAACGGACCATACGGACTGAAGCTTTCTTT. Its protein is CSARERTIRTEAFF.